This T cell receptor beta chain was recorded in a study of blood T cell repertoires in COVID-19. Study context: Samples representing acute and convalescent COVID-19 were sourced from the United States, Italy and Spain. PBMCs, B-cell-depleted T cells, or T cells were the source of the cDNA or gDNA that made up the material.

Ages ranged from roughly 18 to 100 years, with residence in about 24 US areas. Only in-frame clones appear in the TCRdb table, and some are missing; sequencing was by immunoSEQ multiplex PCR. The data show 300,000 or so clones, around 92% seen once. The table lists this clone with a count of one. Input material: PBMCs or T cells enriched from blood (not recorded which). The clonotype comes from a woman in her 50s who had been exposed to COVID-19.

Here the CDR3 reads CASSVGTEPEAFF. CDR3 in DNA: TGTGCCAGCAGTGTGGGGACAGAACCCGAAGCTTTCTTT. J is TRBJ1-1 and V is TRBV28; 7 positions agree with TRBD1. V shed 5 bases and J 8 bases; nucleotides not matched to a gene: 8. The CDR3 consists of 13 residues. In germline, CDR1 is MDHEN, CDR2 SYDVKM.